One T cell receptor (beta chain) is described in this entry. The same CDR3 can be traced to other DNA sequences in this sample. Using immunoSEQ multiplex PCR, the repertoire was profiled, and TCRdb retains in-frame clones only, with some absent. The data contain 270,000 or so clones, 75% to 90% of them singletons. This sample is part of a study of blood T cell repertoires in COVID-19. The V and J ends lost 2 bases and 1 base respectively, with 8 bases between them. Germline V gene sequence: CDR1 MGHDK, CDR2 SYGVNS. The CDR3 contains 14 residues. Recruits, aged about 18 to 100 years, lived in 24 US areas. Self-reported history from a screening survey and questionnaire set each donor's cohort.

The origin of this receptor is a woman aged 25-40 years with acute COVID-19. The rearrangement uses TRBV25-1 and TRBJ2-5; D may be TRBD2 (7 bases). Input material: PBMCs or T cells enriched from blood (not recorded which). The CDR3 is CASSERGGQETQYF. In DNA form, the CDR3 reads TGTGCCAGCAGTGAAAGGGGGGGCCAAGAGACCCAGTACTTC.